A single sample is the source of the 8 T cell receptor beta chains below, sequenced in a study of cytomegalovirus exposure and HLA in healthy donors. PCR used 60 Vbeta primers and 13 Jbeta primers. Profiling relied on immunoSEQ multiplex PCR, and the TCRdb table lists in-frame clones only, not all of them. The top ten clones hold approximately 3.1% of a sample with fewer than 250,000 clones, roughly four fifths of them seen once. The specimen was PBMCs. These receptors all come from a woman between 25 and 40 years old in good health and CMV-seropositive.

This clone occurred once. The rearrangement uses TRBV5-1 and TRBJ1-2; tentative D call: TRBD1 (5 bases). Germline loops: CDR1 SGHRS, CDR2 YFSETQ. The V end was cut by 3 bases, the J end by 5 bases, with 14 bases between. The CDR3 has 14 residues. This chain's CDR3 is CASSSDTLGYGYTF. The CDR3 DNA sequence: TGCGCCAGCAGCTCGGACACCCTGGGATATGGCTACACCTTC.

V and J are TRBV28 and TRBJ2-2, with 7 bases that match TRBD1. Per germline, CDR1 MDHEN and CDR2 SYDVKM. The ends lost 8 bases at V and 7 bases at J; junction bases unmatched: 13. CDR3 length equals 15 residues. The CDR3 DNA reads TGTGCCAGCGGCGCCCCAGAGGGGGCAGGCGGGGAGCTGTTTTTT. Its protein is CASGAPEGAGGELFF.

The CDR3 here is CASSYVRDSPSEQYF. CDR3 DNA: TGTGCCAGCAGTTACGTCAGGGACTCCCCCTCCGAGCAGTACTTC. V gene TRBV6-6 combines with J gene TRBJ2-7, with a weak D call TRBD2 (6 bases). The CDR3 extends over 15 amino acids. Germline-derived CDR1 and CDR2 are MNHNY and SVGAGI (reference sequence). Trimming removed 2 bases at V and 6 bases at J, with 17 bases between.

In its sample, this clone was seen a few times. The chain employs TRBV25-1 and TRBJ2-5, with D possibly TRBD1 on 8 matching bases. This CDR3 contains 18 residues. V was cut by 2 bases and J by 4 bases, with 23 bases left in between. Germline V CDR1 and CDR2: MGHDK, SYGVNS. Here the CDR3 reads CASSERQGAQGGGETQYF. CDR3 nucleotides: TGTGCCAGCAGTGAAAGGCAGGGGGCGCAAGGGGGGGGAGAGACCCAGTACTTC.

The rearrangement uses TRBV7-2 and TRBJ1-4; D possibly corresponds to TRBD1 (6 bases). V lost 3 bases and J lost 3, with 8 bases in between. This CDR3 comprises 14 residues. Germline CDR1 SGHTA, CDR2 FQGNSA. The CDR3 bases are TGTGCCAGCAGCTTCAGGGGCCCTAATGAAAAACTGTTTTTT. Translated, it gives CASSFRGPNEKLFF.

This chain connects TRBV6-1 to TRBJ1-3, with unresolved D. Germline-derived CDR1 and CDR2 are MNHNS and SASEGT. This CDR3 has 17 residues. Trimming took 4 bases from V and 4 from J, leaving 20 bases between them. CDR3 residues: CASSVDRPSTGGNTIYF. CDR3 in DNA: TGTGCCAGCAGTGTTGATCGGCCCTCCACGGGAGGAAACACCATATATTTT.

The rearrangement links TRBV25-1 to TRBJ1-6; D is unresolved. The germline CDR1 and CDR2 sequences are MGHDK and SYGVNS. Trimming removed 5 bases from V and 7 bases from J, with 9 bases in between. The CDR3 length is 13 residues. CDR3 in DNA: TGTGCCAGCAGTATTTCTTCCAATTCACCCCTCCACTTT. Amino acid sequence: CASSISSNSPLHF.

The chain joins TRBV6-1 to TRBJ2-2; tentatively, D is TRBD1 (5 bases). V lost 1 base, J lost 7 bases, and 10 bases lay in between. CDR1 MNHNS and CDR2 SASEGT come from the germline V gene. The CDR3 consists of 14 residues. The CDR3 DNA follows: TGTGCCAGCAGTGAAGAGGGGTCCCACGGGGAGCTGTTTTTT. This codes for CASSEEGSHGELFF.